This T cell receptor (beta chain) was sequenced for a study of cytomegalovirus exposure and HLA in healthy donors. Findings of the study overall: A later analysis revealed that TCR association rates differed between HLA loci, peaking at DRB1 and bottoming out at HLA-C. Researchers reportedly found TCR beta sequences accurately predicted most subjects' HLA-A and HLA-B alleles. Near-uniform donor sequencing depth was presumed by presence/absence analyses. Later examination showed HLA-associated TCR beta chains had greater clonal expansion than equally common others.

Only one count was recorded for this clone. Its specificity is unknown. The V end was cut by 6 bases, the J end by 1 base, with 15 bases between. CDR1 is SNHLY, CDR2 FYNNEI, per germline. The CDR3 is 15 amino acids. Primers: 60 Vbeta forward and 13 Jbeta reverse. The table came from immunoSEQ multiplex PCR; TCRdb's copy has only in-frame clones and leaves some out. Counted here are about 120,000 clones, 60% to 80% occurring once; the ten biggest clones make up 2.5% to 3.5%. This chain links TRBV2 with TRBJ1-1, with D possibly being TRBD1 (6 bases). The material sequenced was PBMCs. This clonotype originated in a woman in her forties or fifties in good health and CMV-seronegative. The CDR3 loop reads CASRIGGGGNTEAFF. Written as DNA, the CDR3 is TGTGCCAGCAGGATCGGGGGCGGGGGGAACACTGAAGCTTTCTTT.